The 12 T cell receptor beta chains reported below all come from one sample, sequenced in a study of CD8 T cells in ankylosing spondylitis. Study-wide results and caveats: What seemed typical of ankylosing spondylitis blood was a TCR beta motif built from several highly homologous variants.

Their recognized antigens are unknown. TCRdb called the 5' RACE reads again in MiXCR, with one record for every CDR3 protein. The table shows about 540,000 distinct CDR3 sequences, with roughly an eighth occurring only once. Material for sequencing was blood, either unsorted or a sorted T cell fraction (not recorded which). These TCRs come from a male donor with ankylosing spondylitis.

This clonotype was seen a few times. One end of the junction is discordant with germline, which a read error may explain. The V call is TRBV29-1, the J call TRBJ1-1; possible D gene TRBD1, 6 bases. The germline V gene has CDR1 SQVTM and CDR2 ANQGSEA. The CDR3 runs 16 residues. The CDR3 here is CRAQGLGRGKNTEAFF. CDR3 DNA sequence: TGTCGGGCACAGGGATTGGGGAGAGGGAAAAACACTGAAGCTTTCTTT.

This chain links TRBV20-1 with TRBJ2-1, with a possible D match to TRBD1 (6 bases). The CDR3 extends over 12 amino acids. V dropped 0 bases and J dropped 12 bases, with 12 bases sitting between them. Looked up from germline, CDR1 is DFQATT and CDR2 is SNEGSKA (reference sequence). The CDR3 bases are TGCAGTGCTAGAGAGACAGGACTCACGCAGTTCTTC. Protein: CSARETGLTQFF.

This chain joins TRBV10-3 and TRBJ2-6; 8 bases line up with TRBD2. The germline CDR1 and CDR2 sequences are ENHRY and SYGVKD. J lost 3 bases, V lost 9 bases, and 16 bases had no gene match. CDR3 size: 18 residues. DNA of the CDR3: TGTGCCATGGCGCAACTAGCGGCATTGGCGGGTGGGGCCAACGTCCTGACTTTC. It is translated as CAMAQLAALAGGANVLTF.

This clonotype has a count of ten or more. This chain joins TRBV5-1 and TRBJ1-2, with 12 bases fitting TRBD1. This CDR3 comprises 16 residues. Losses at the gene ends were 4 bases for V and 1 base for J; bases not matched to a gene: 5. Germline lookup yields CDR1 SGHRS and CDR2 YFSETQ. As DNA, the CDR3 is TGCGCCAGCAGCCCCAGGGACAGGGGGCTTAACTATGGCTACACCTTC. Amino acids: CASSPRDRGLNYGYTF.

The chain combines TRBV27 with TRBJ2-1; 12 positions match TRBD2. Germline V CDR1 and CDR2: MNHEY, SMNVEV (reference sequence). This CDR3 is built from 15 residues. V was pared by 5 bases and J by 7 bases, with 6 bases of the junction left unmatched. The chain's CDR3 is CASSPLAGGPNEQFF. In nucleotides, the CDR3 is TGTGCCAGCAGTCCCCTAGCGGGAGGGCCAAATGAGCAGTTCTTC.

Only a few counts were recorded for this clonotype. The genes are TRBV11-2 and TRBJ2-4, with 9 nucleotides matching TRBD1. CDR1 and CDR2 (germline): SGHAT, FQNNGV. The CDR3 spans 14 residues. With V trimmed by 1 base and J by 5 bases, 0 bases remained unmatched. The DNA for the CDR3 is TGTGCCAGCAGCTTAGGGACAGGGGAAAACATTCAGTACTTC. Protein sequence: CASSLGTGENIQYF.

This clonotype was found a few times. This chain links TRBV3-1 with TRBJ2-3; 11 nucleotides line up with TRBD2. After removal of 1 base from V and 7 bases from J, the junction contained 13 bases not matched to a gene. CDR1 is LGHDT and CDR2 is YNNKEL in the germline V gene (reference sequence). This CDR3 has 18 residues. DNA for the CDR3: TGTGCCAGCAGCCAAGGCCCGGGACTAGCGGCGTCCGCAAATACGCAGTATTTT. Translation gives CASSQGPGLAASANTQYF.

The chain combines TRBV20-1 with TRBJ2-3, with 14 bases fitting TRBD2. The CDR3 consists of 20 residues. After removal of 4 bases from V and 0 bases from J, the junction contained 15 bases not matched to a gene. In germline, CDR1 is DFQATT, CDR2 SNEGSKA (reference sequence). The CDR3 sequence is CSAIPVAGLAGEVSTDTQYF. In DNA, the CDR3 is TGCAGTGCTATCCCCGTTGCGGGACTAGCGGGAGAAGTCAGCACAGATACGCAGTATTTT.

This clonotype was seen a few times. V usage is TRBV20-1 and J usage is TRBJ1-5; D is ambiguous. This CDR3 is built from 13 residues. Germline V lookup: CDR1 DFQATT, CDR2 SNEGSKA (reference sequence). Trimming took 7 bases from V and 0 from J, leaving 10 bases between them. The CDR3 region is CSGHFDSNQPQHF. The CDR3 DNA reads as TGCAGTGGACACTTTGATAGCAATCAGCCCCAGCATTTT.

Ten or more counts support this clonotype. V gene TRBV24-1 combines with J gene TRBJ2-1; 8 bases agree with TRBD1. The CDR3 is 15 residues long. Germline loops: CDR1 KGHDR, CDR2 SFDVKD. V shed 1 base and J 10 bases; nucleotides not matched to a gene: 8. CDR3 loop: CATSDFNDRGGEQFF. Here the CDR3 DNA reads TGTGCCACCAGTGATTTTAATGACAGGGGAGGAGAGCAGTTCTTC.

There are many counts of this clonotype. The CDR3 DNA reads as TGCGCCAGCAGCTTATGGGCAGGGCAGAACACTGAAGCTTTCTTT. Its translation: CASSLWAGQNTEAFF. The J gene is TRBJ1-1, the V gene TRBV5-1; D is possibly TRBD1 (5 bases). The CDR3 has 15 residues. Germline V CDR1 and CDR2: SGHRS, YFSETQ. The ends were cut back, 2 bases at V and 1 base at J, with 12 bases in the middle. The complete variable domain, with remaining parts taken from reference TRBV5-1 and TRBJ1-1, reads KAGVTQTPRYLIKTRGQQVTLSCSPISGHRSVSWYQQTPGQGLQFLFEYFSETQRNKGNFPGRFSGRQFSNSRSEMNVSTLELGDSALYLCASSLWAGQNTEAFFGQGTRLTVV.

In this sample, this clonotype turned up many times. A read error may produce the germline difference seen at one junction end. The chain couples TRBV2 to TRBJ2-3, with 8 nucleotides matching TRBD2. Per the germline V gene, CDR1 is SNHLY and CDR2 is FYNNEI. The CDR3 has 11 amino acids. The CDR3 sequence is CASSKWTSRHF. The CDR3 nucleotides are TGTGCCAGCAGTAAGTGGACTAGCCGACATTTT.